These 25 T cell receptor beta chains share one sample of origin, sequenced in a study of Ad26.COV2.S vaccination and SARS-CoV-2 variants. Treatment: 19 received Ad26.COV2.S at low or high dose, single or two shots; about 5 received placebo; per-sample allocation not given. Day 63 after the first injection of vaccine or placebo was the sampling time. The method was immunoSEQ multiplex PCR; TCRdb's version includes in-frame clones alone and lacks a portion of them. The table records hundreds of thousands of clones, 80% to 90% of them present only once. The specimen comprised peripheral blood, sampled in a trial of Ad26.COV2.S vaccine versus placebo. These receptors came from a person aged 18-60 years who received the Ad26.COV2.S COVID-19 vaccine or a placebo.

The chain uses TRBV27 and TRBJ1-1, with D hard to call. V gave up 2 bases and J gave up 0 bases, with 7 bases separating them. CDR1 is MNHEY and CDR2 is SMNVEV in the germline V gene (reference sequence). This CDR3 is built from 14 residues. The CDR3 loop is CASSLRRMNTEAFF. In DNA, the CDR3 is TGTGCCAGCAGTTTAAGGCGGATGAACACTGAAGCTTTCTTT.

The chain carries TRBV7-9 and TRBJ1-2, with 7 bases fitting TRBD1. J was trimmed by 7 bases and V by 5 bases; bases with no gene match: 4. CDR1 SEHNR and CDR2 FQNEAQ come from the germline V gene (reference sequence). This CDR3 is 12 amino acids long. The CDR3 region is CASSPRQGGYTF. The CDR3 DNA follows: TGTGCCAGCAGCCCGAGACAGGGTGGCTACACCTTC.

The CDR3 nucleotides read TGCGCCAGCAGCCAAGAGGCCGACAGGTGGGGTGAAAAACTGTTTTTT. Translated, it gives CASSQEADRWGEKLFF. The chain joins TRBV4-3 to TRBJ1-4, with D possibly being TRBD1 (6 bases). Trimming pared 0 bases from V and 7 bases from J, leaving 15 bases between. In germline, CDR1 is LGHNA, CDR2 YSLEER. The CDR3 has 16 residues.

The chain uses TRBV5-4 and TRBJ2-2, with 9 bases that match TRBD2. This CDR3 contains 15 residues. V was clipped by 2 bases and J by 6 bases; unmatched bases: 5. The V gene's germline CDR1 is SGHNT and CDR2 YYREEE (reference sequence). The CDR3 protein is CASSLAGGRAGELFF. In DNA, the CDR3 is TGTGCCAGCAGCTTAGCGGGAGGTAGGGCCGGGGAGCTGTTTTTT.

In this sample, this clone turned up once. The chain couples TRBV7-8 to TRBJ1-5; D call uncertain. The CDR3 totals 15 residues. V gave up 5 bases and J gave up 4 bases, with 15 bases separating them. Germline-derived CDR1 and CDR2 are SGHVS and FQNEAQ. The CDR3 is CASSPLRVVNQPQHF. DNA of the CDR3: TGTGCCAGCAGCCCGCTAAGGGTGGTGAATCAGCCCCAGCATTTT.

The J gene is TRBJ2-7, the V gene TRBV7-9, with TRBD2 matching over 9 bases. Per germline, CDR1 SEHNR and CDR2 FQNEAQ (reference sequence). This CDR3 region has 16 residues. V shed 2 bases and J 5 bases; nucleotides not matched to a gene: 10. The CDR3 here is CASSLSRGLAGHEQYF. The CDR3 DNA reads as TGTGCCAGCAGCTTAAGTCGGGGACTAGCTGGCCACGAGCAGTACTTC.

The rearrangement joins TRBV4-2 to TRBJ2-6, with D possibly TRBD2 on 6 matching bases. CDR1 is LGHNA, CDR2 YNFKEQ, per germline. CDR3 length: 19 residues. Trimming removed 4 bases from V and 0 bases from J, with 19 bases in between. DNA for the CDR3: TGTGCCAGCAGCCTTGGGACTTTGCGGGGTCTCTCTGGGGCCAACGTCCTGACTTTC. Amino acid sequence: CASSLGTLRGLSGANVLTF.

The J gene is TRBJ2-7, the V gene TRBV10-3; 8 nucleotides line up with TRBD1. CDR3 size: 14 residues. CDR1 ENHRY and CDR2 SYGVKD come from the germline V gene. Trimming at V came to 10 bases and at J to 5 bases, leaving 13 bases not matched to a gene. This chain's CDR3 is CATLPADRADEQYF. The DNA for the CDR3 is TGTGCCACCCTACCCGCGGACAGGGCGGACGAGCAGTACTTC.

This rearrangement joins TRBV25-1 to TRBJ1-6; D is uncertain. CDR1 is MGHDK and CDR2 is SYGVNS in the germline V gene. The germline V and J ends were trimmed by 7 bases and 7 bases, with 14 bases remaining between them. The CDR3 consists of 14 residues. In DNA, the CDR3 is TGTGCCAGCACTAACCTGAGGGAGAATTCACCCCTCCACTTT. Encoded protein: CASTNLRENSPLHF.

V gene TRBV7-9 combines with J gene TRBJ1-2; D is ambiguous. CDR3 length equals 13 residues. From germline, CDR1 is SEHNR and CDR2 FQNEAQ (reference sequence). V lost 5 bases and J lost 8, with 15 bases in between. CDR3 nucleotides: TGTGCCAGCAGCGGATTCAAAGCAGGCGGCTACACCTTC. It codes for CASSGFKAGGYTF.

V is TRBV11-1 and J is TRBJ1-5; no definite D call. The length of the CDR3 is 13 residues. The germline V and J ends were trimmed by 0 bases and 4 bases, with 4 bases remaining between them. Germline V gene lookup returns CDR1 SGHAT and CDR2 FQDESV (reference sequence). The CDR3 spells CASSLAMNQPQHF. The CDR3 DNA follows: TGTGCCAGCAGCTTAGCAATGAATCAGCCCCAGCATTTT.

The rearrangement links TRBV18 to TRBJ2-1; 8 bases match TRBD2. This CDR3 has 13 amino acids. J was trimmed by 5 bases and V by 4 bases; bases with no gene match: 1. Germline CDR1 reads KGHSH; CDR2 reads LQKENI. The CDR3 DNA follows: TGTGCCAGCTCACTGCGGGGGGACAATGAGCAGTTCTTC. Protein: CASSLRGDNEQFF.

The J gene is TRBJ2-3, the V gene TRBV5-1; no reliable D call. Germline V gene data show CDR1 as SGHRS and CDR2 as YFSETQ. This CDR3 has 15 residues. Trimming pared 2 bases from V and 1 base from J, leaving 11 bases between. The DNA of the CDR3 is TGCGCCAGCAGCTTTTCAGCCTTAGGCACAGATACGCAGTATTTT. Protein: CASSFSALGTDTQYF.

This chain uses TRBV28 with TRBJ1-6, with 7 bases that match TRBD1. The CDR3 runs to 17 residues. Per the germline V gene, CDR1 is MDHEN and CDR2 is SYDVKM. The junction had 6 bases not matched to a gene; V was cut back by 4 bases and J by 0 bases. Here the CDR3 reads CASSSYPGGSYNSPLHF. In DNA form, the CDR3 reads TGTGCCAGCAGTTCCTACCCAGGGGGCTCCTATAATTCACCCCTCCACTTT.

The V and J genes are TRBV6-5 and TRBJ2-1; D possibly corresponds to TRBD1 (6 bases). Germline values: CDR1 MNHEY, CDR2 SVGAGI. This CDR3 has 16 amino acids. V lost 2 bases to trimming and J lost 2 bases, with 13 bases between them. CDR3 residues: CASSYEARGAYNEQFF. CDR3 coding DNA: TGTGCCAGCAGTTACGAAGCCAGGGGAGCCTACAATGAGCAGTTCTTC.

This sequence joins TRBV7-9 and TRBJ1-3; D gene unclear. V was shortened by 5 bases and J by 0 bases, with 8 bases between the two germline ends. The CDR3 covers 14 residues. The germline gives CDR1 SEHNR, CDR2 FQNEAQ (reference sequence). The CDR3, as DNA: TGTGCCAGCAGCCGGTCGGCCTCTGGAAACACCATATATTTT. This encodes CASSRSASGNTIYF.

The rearrangement joins TRBV4-1 to TRBJ2-4; no clear D gene. The length of the CDR3 is 16 residues. Germline V lookup: CDR1 MGHRA, CDR2 YSYEKL. Trimming took 4 bases from V and 0 from J, leaving 13 bases between them. The CDR3 DNA reads TGCGCCAGCAGCCTCGTAGCAGGAATAGCCAAAAACATTCAGTACTTC. Amino acids: CASSLVAGIAKNIQYF.

This sequence joins TRBV2 and TRBJ2-3; 9 bases agree with TRBD2. The germline V gene encodes CDR1 SNHLY and CDR2 FYNNEI. V dropped 6 bases and J dropped 0; count of bases not matched to a gene: 13. The CDR3 is made up of 18 amino acids. The CDR3, as DNA: TGTGCCAGCAGGACTCCTAGCGGGGCTCTAACCAGCACAGATACGCAGTATTTT. Its translation: CASRTPSGALTSTDTQYF. Combining the CDR3 with reference TRBV2 and TRBJ2-3 gives the whole variable domain EPEVTQTPSHQVTQMGQEVILRCVPISNHLYFYWYRQILGQKVEFLVSFYNNEISEKSEIFDDQFSVERPDGSNFTLKIRSTKLEDSAMYFCASRTPSGALTSTDTQYFGPGTRLTVL.

The V and J genes are TRBV5-1 and TRBJ2-1, with 12 bases that match TRBD2. V trimming: 0 bases; J trimming: 7 bases; junction bases outside the gene matches: 5. Germline V CDR1 and CDR2: SGHRS, YFSETQ. This CDR3 comprises 16 residues. The CDR3 is CASSLASGGARNEQFF. The DNA for the CDR3 is TGCGCCAGCAGCTTGGCTAGCGGGGGGGCCCGGAATGAGCAGTTCTTC.

The chain recombines TRBV7-3 with TRBJ2-7; 7 bases agree with TRBD2. CDR1 SGHTA and CDR2 FQGTGA come from the germline V gene. V was pared by 4 bases and J by 3 bases, with 9 bases of the junction left unmatched. This CDR3 comprises 15 residues. This chain's CDR3 is CASSYAAGEIYEQYF. The CDR3 DNA sequence: TGTGCCAGCAGCTACGCGGCGGGAGAGATCTACGAGCAGTACTTC.

This clone has only a few counts. The CDR3 here is CASSPLTGRGEKLFF. The CDR3, as DNA: TGTGCCAGCAGTCCCTTGACAGGGAGGGGAGAAAAACTGTTTTTT. The V and J genes are TRBV28 and TRBJ1-4; 7 nucleotides line up with TRBD1. With 5 bases clipped from V and 8 bases from J, the junction kept 11 bases outside the gene matches. The CDR3 is 15 residues long. Germline CDR1 is MDHEN and CDR2 is SYDVKM.

This clone was found a few times. This sequence joins TRBV5-1 and TRBJ1-1; 9 bases align to TRBD1. From germline, CDR1 is SGHRS and CDR2 YFSETQ. Trimming cost V 0 bases and J 4 bases; bases outside gene matches: 1. The CDR3 is 14 amino acids. The CDR3 DNA is TGCGCCAGCAGCTTGGAACAGGGGGCCACTGAAGCTTTCTTT. Its translation: CASSLEQGATEAFF.

This clone was seen a single time. The gene calls are TRBV7-8 and TRBJ2-1; 12 nucleotides agree with TRBD2. Germline-derived CDR1 and CDR2 are SGHVS and FQNEAQ. This CDR3 has 15 residues. The ends lost 10 bases at V and 1 base at J; junction bases unmatched: 5. This CDR3 is CATSLAGGSYNEQFF. The CDR3 DNA sequence: TGTGCCACCTCGCTAGCGGGAGGGTCCTACAATGAGCAGTTCTTC.

The J gene is TRBJ2-1, the V gene TRBV15, with unresolved D. Germline CDR1 is LNHNV and CDR2 is YYDKDF (reference sequence). There are 14 residues in the CDR3. V was clipped by 3 bases and J by 0 bases, with 6 bases between them. The CDR3, as DNA: TGTGCCACCAGCAGTAGAAGCTCCTACAATGAGCAGTTCTTC. As protein: CATSSRSSYNEQFF. Filled out from reference TRBV15 and TRBJ2-1, the complete variable domain reads DAMVIQNPRYQVTQFGKPVTLSCSQTLNHNVMYWYQQKSSQAPKLLFHYYDKDFNNEADTPDNFQSRRPNTSFCFLDIRSPGLGDTAMYLCATSSRSSYNEQFFGPGTRLTVL.

The gene calls are TRBV12-5 and TRBJ2-2, with 8 bases matching TRBD1. This CDR3 spans 13 amino acids. CDR1 is LGHNT, CDR2 FRNRAP, per germline. Trimming took 7 bases from V and 5 from J; bases not matched to a gene: 3. The CDR3 DNA sequence: TGTGCTAGTGCGCACAGGGGGACCGGGGAGCTGTTTTTT. This sequence encodes CASAHRGTGELFF.